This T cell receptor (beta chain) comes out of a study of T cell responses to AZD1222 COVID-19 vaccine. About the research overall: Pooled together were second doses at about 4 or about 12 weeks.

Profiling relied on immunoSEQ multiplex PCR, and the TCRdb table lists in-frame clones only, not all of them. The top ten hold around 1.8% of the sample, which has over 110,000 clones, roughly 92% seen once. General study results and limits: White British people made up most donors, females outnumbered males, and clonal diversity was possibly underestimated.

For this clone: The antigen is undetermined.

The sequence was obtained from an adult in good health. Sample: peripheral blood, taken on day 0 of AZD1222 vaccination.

CDR3 DNA: TGCGCCAGCAGCTTGGATTTCTCGGGGACAGGGGGCGAGACCCAGTACTTC. Its translation is CASSLDFSGTGGETQYF. This chain uses TRBV5-1 with TRBJ2-5; 12 positions agree with TRBD1. The V segment lost 0 bases and the J segment 5 bases; nucleotides outside the gene matches: 8. Germline V gene sequence: CDR1 SGHRS, CDR2 YFSETQ. The CDR3 is made up of 17 amino acids.